The sequence of this TCR beta chain was determined in a study of cytomegalovirus exposure and HLA in healthy donors. Across the whole study: HLA-typed donors contributed 80 million or so unique TCRs, which were held in an early data release. Genotyping showed around 81% of hundreds of donors falling in the Caucasian-associated ancestry cluster. Points from the study as a whole: A later analysis linked around 15,000 TCR beta sequences to HLA alleles at 0.05 false discovery rate.

Germline values: CDR1 SGDLS, CDR2 YYNGEE. V gave up 0 bases and J gave up 6 bases, with 9 bases separating them. This CDR3 region has 14 residues. On this clone: The antigen is not known.

Both 60 Vbeta primers and 13 Jbeta primers went into the PCR. Using immunoSEQ multiplex PCR, the repertoire was profiled, and TCRdb retains in-frame clones only, with some absent. Of about 43,000 clones listed, 51% are singletons. The sample was PBMCs. The rearrangement links TRBV9 to TRBJ2-2; D is ambiguous. The sequence derives from a man aged 55 to 70 in good health and CMV-seronegative. The CDR3 DNA reads as TGTGCCAGCAGCGTAGTGAGTTCGGCCGGGGAGCTGTTTTTT. It translates to CASSVVSSAGELFF.